This TCR beta chain was recovered during a study of human T cells and chemical hapten exposure (dated by TCRdb to the early 2020s). The study in broad terms: For sensitization, 2% DPC in acetone was applied to a 2 cm by 2 cm area of upper inner arm skin. Patients additionally received weekly therapeutic DPC doses to the scalp throughout the approximately 22-week study period. Patch testing was done on the upper back using Finn chambers containing 0.01% DPC, and results were scored after 6 days according to International Contact Dermatitis Research Group standards. Most of the patients in the cohort were female, and the cohort covered alopecia areata with under or over 50% scalp involvement, alopecia totalis and alopecia universalis. Libraries were pooled for sequencing, and per-sample TCR yields varied mainly because of small differences in library volumes within the pool. The study tracked peripheral blood TCR repertoire changes in vivo during primary and secondary sensitization to the hapten diphenylcyclopropenone (DPC) in alopecia patients. Blood samples were taken from patients before sensitization (week 0) and then at 2, 6 and about 24 weeks after DPC sensitization. For TCR sequencing, blood came from 25 to 35 alopecia patients at anywhere from one to four time points (pre-sensitization, 2, 6 and 24 weeks). Paper-wide results and their limitations: The number of PT1 expanded TCRs positively correlated with patch test score, significant at thresholds 8, 16 and 32 but not 4. Because all patients had alopecia, a presumed autoimmune disease, the immune response of the patients might differ from that of healthy individuals. Expanded TCRs formed significantly more large CDR3 similarity clusters than pre-sensitization or healthy control sets, consistent with antigen-driven responses. DPC sensitization did not change how many TCRs were above 1 in 1000 frequency, and no evidence was found of alterations in global repertoire structure. Repeated subsampling changed both the strength of the expansion versus patch-test correlation and the threshold at which that correlation became significant.

This clonotype was detected many times. It lacks a known antigen. Nothing much larger sits one base from this clone, and base qualities are not available. The receptor library was made with RACE. Sequencing instrument: NextSeq 500. Library preparation attached unique molecular identifiers to individual cDNA molecules for quantitative, reproducible TCR counting. Both TCR alpha and TCR beta chains were sequenced from each blood RNA sample. In the paper's pipeline: A median of roughly 100,000 TCRs per sample was observed, with a range of about 20,000 to 750,000. The Decombinator software suite was used to annotate V, J and CDR3 in the TCR reads. To make PS versus PT1 abundance plots, every sample was subsampled to the same number of TCRs (28,000). Expanded TCRs were defined as absent before sensitization and observed at least eight times at the 2-week time point. Starting from the raw public reads, TCRdb applied fastp trimming at Q25, assembled clones with MiXCR and retained in-frame beta chains. Duplicate CDR3 protein sequences are folded into a single record with the most common DNA and genes. The V and J calls and clone size come from TCRdb's table, not from the authors' own analysis. Recorded for this sample are some 400,000 distinct CDR3 sequences; 4.5% to 6% of them occurred a single time. Clones ranked in the top ten supply 2.5% to 3% of the sample.

For CDR1 and CDR2, the germline V gene lists SNHLY and FYNNEI. Ends trimmed: V by 6 bases, J by 5 bases; bases unmatched to a gene: 4. Inclusive of the bounding cysteine and phenylalanine, the CDR3 is 14 residues long. Of the read, only the CDR3 DNA is kept; its 42 bases are in frame from base 1. In the paper's terms, the time point label means: pre-sensitization, week 0. What this sample's treatment or condition label stands for: therapeutic diphenylcyclopropenone sensitization with weekly scalp DPC. At every patch-test visit, the blood draw took place before the patch test was put on. Patients were considered eligible if aged 18 to 70, diagnosed with alopecia and deemed suitable for DPC therapy, and patients were excluded if pregnant. Total RNA was isolated from unfractionated whole blood collected in Tempus Blood RNA tubes.

The sequence joins TRBV2 to TRBJ2-2; 9 of the junction bases match TRBD2. This sequence originates from a woman aged 50 to 60 with alopecia areata. Some clones in this sample may be carry-over from other donors' samples. Sequenced here: whole blood, sampled in connection with sensitization to the hapten diphenylcyclopropenone (DPC). The CDR3 loop reads CASRPGLATGELFF. The bases are TGTGCCAGCAGACCGGGACTAGCAACCGGGGAGCTGTTTTTT.